This T cell receptor beta chain was documented in a study of T-cell reconstitution after alpha-beta-depleted transplantation in children. This clonotype was detected a few times. A library of TCRbeta sequences, prepared with unique molecular identifiers, was generated. One entry per CDR3 protein results from TCRdb running MiXCR on the PCR reads. The sample holds more than 550,000 distinct CDR3 sequences, roughly a tenth seen once. The CDR3 covers 17 residues. V gave up 3 bases and J gave up 0 bases; unmatched junction bases: 4. Germline CDR1 and CDR2: LGHNA and YSLEER. The sample consisted of PBMCs from the stem cell graft donor, taken from the stem cell graft. The J gene is TRBJ2-3, the V gene TRBV4-3; the match to TRBD2 covers 12 bases. The source of this sequence is a human donor who donated a stem cell graft to a child with acute myeloid leukemia. The CDR3 nucleotides are TGCGCCAGCAGCCAGGCCGGGACTAGCGGGAGCACAGATACGCAGTATTTT. Translated, it gives CASSQAGTSGSTDTQYF.